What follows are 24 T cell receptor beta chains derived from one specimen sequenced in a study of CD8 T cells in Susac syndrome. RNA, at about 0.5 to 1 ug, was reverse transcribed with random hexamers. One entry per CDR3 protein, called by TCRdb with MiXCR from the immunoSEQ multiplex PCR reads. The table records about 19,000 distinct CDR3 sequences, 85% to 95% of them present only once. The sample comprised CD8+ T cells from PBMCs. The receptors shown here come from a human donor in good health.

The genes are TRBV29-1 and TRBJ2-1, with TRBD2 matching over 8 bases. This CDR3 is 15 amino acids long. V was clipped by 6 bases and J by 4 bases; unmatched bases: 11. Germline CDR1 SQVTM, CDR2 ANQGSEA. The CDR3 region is CSVDPGLGEYNEQFF. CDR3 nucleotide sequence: TGCAGCGTCGACCCGGGACTAGGAGAATACAATGAGCAGTTCTTC.

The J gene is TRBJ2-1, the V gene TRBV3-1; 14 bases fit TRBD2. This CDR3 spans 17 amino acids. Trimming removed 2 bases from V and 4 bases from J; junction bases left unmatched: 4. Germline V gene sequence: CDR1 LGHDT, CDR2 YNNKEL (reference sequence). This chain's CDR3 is CASSQWGLAGDYNEQFF. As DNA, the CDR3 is TGTGCCAGCAGCCAATGGGGACTAGCGGGGGATTACAATGAGCAGTTCTTC.

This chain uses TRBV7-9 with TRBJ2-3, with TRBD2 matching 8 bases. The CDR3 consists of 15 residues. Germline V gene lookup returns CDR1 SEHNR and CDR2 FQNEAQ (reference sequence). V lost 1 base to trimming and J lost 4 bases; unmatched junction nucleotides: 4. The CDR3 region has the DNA TGTGCCAGCAGCTTAGGCCTAGCGGGCTCAGATACGCAGTATTTT. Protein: CASSLGLAGSDTQYF.

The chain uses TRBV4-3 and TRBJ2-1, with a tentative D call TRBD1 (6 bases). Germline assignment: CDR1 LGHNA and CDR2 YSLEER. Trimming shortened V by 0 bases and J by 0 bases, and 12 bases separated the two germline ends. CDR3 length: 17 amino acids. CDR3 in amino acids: CASSQDQGHLSYNEQFF. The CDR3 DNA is TGCGCCAGCAGCCAAGATCAGGGGCACCTCTCCTACAATGAGCAGTTCTTC.

The CDR3 region has the DNA TGTGCCACCAGTGATCACCAGCGGGAAGGCACAGATACGCAGTATTTT. Encoded protein: CATSDHQREGTDTQYF. The chain employs TRBV24-1 and TRBJ2-3, with 7 bases matching TRBD2. CDR1 is KGHDR and CDR2 is SFDVKD in the germline V gene. The length of the CDR3 is 16 residues. Trimming removed 3 bases from V and 1 base from J; junction bases left unmatched: 6.

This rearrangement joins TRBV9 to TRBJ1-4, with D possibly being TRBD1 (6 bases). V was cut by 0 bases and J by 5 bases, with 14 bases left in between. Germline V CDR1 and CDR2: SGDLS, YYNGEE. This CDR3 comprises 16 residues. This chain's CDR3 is CASSVGGGHVNEKLFF. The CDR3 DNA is TGTGCCAGCAGCGTAGGAGGGGGTCACGTGAATGAAAAACTGTTTTTT.

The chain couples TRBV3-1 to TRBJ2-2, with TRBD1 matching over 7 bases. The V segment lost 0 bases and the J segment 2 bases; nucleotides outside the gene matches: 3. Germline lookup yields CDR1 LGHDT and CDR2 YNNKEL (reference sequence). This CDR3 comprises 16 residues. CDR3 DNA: TGTGCCAGCAGCCAAGAACGACAGGGCAACACCGGGGAGCTGTTTTTT. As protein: CASSQERQGNTGELFF.

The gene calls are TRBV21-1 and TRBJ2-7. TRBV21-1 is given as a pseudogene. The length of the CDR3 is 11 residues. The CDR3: CASSKDPEQYV. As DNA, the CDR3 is TGTGCCAGCAGCAAAGACCCCGAGCAGTACGTC.

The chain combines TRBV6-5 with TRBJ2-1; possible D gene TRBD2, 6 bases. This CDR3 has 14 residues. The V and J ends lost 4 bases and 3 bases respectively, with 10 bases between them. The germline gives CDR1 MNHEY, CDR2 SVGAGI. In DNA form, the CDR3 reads TGTGCCAGCAGTTTTACTAGCAGCTACAATGAGCAGTTCTTC. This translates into CASSFTSSYNEQFF.

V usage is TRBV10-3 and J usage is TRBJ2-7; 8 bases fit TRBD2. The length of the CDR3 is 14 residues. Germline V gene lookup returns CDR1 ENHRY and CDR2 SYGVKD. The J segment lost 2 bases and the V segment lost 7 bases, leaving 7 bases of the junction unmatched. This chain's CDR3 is CAINNGRVAYEQYF. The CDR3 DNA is TGTGCCATCAATAACGGGAGGGTGGCCTACGAGCAGTACTTC.

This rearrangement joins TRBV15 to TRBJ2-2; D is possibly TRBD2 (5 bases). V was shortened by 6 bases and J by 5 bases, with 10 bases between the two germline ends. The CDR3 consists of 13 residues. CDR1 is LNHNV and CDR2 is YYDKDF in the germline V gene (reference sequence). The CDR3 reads CATSPDSTGELFF. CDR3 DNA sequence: TGTGCCACCAGTCCGGACTCGACCGGGGAGCTGTTTTTT.

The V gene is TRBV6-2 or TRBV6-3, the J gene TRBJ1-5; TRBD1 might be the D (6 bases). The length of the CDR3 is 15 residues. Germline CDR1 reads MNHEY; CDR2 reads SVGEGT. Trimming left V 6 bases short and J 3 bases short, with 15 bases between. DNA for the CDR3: TGTGCCAGCAGCTACCTGGACAGTATCAATCAGCCCCAGCATTTT. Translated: CASSYLDSINQPQHF.

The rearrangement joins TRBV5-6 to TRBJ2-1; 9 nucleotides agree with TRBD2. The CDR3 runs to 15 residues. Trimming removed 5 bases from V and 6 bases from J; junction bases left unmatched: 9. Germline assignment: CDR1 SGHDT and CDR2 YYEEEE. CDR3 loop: CASSQLLAGVNEQFF. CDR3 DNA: TGTGCCAGCAGTCAGCTACTAGCGGGTGTCAATGAGCAGTTCTTC.

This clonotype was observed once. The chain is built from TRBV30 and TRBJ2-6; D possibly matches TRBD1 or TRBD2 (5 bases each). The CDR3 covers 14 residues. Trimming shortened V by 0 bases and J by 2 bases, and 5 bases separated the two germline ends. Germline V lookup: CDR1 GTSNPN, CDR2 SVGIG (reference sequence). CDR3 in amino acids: CAWSVGAGANVLTF. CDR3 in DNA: TGTGCCTGGAGTGTGGGGGCTGGGGCCAACGTCCTGACTTTC.

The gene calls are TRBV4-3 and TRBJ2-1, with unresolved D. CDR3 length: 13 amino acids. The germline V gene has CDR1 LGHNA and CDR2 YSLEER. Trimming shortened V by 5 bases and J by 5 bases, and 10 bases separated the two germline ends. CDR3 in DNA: TGCGCCAGCAGCTCCCGACTGCACAATGAGCAGTTCTTC. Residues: CASSSRLHNEQFF.

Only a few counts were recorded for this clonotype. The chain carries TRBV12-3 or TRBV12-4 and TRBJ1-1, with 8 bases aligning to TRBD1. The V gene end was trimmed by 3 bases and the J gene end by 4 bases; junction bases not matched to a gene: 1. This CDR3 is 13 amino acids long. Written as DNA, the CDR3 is TGTGCCAGCAGTTTTGGACAGGGCACTGAAGCTTTCTTT. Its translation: CASSFGQGTEAFF.

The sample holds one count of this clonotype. CDR3 protein: CASSASKGHNPNEQFF. CDR3 DNA: TGTGCCAGCAGTGCCTCCAAAGGACACAACCCCAATGAGCAGTTCTTC. V is TRBV6-4 and J is TRBJ2-1; D perhaps matches TRBD1 (5 bases). V was shortened by 4 bases and J by 6 bases, with 19 bases between the two germline ends. Germline assignment: CDR1 MRHNA and CDR2 SNTAGT. The CDR3 is 16 residues long.

The CDR3 bases are TGTGCCAGCAGTTACTCAGCCTCCGGGGAGCTGTTTTTT. It translates to CASSYSASGELFF. This chain connects TRBV6-5 to TRBJ2-2, with no clear D. Trimming cost V 0 bases and J 6 bases, with 5 bases left between them. The CDR3 is made up of 13 amino acids. Germline CDR1 MNHEY, CDR2 SVGAGI.

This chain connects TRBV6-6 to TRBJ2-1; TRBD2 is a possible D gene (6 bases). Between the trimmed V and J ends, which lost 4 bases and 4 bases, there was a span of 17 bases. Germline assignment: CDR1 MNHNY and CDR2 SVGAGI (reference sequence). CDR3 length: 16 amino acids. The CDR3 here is CASSFTGLTEYNEQFF. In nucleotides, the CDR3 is TGTGCCAGCAGTTTCACGGGACTGACGGAGTACAATGAGCAGTTCTTC.

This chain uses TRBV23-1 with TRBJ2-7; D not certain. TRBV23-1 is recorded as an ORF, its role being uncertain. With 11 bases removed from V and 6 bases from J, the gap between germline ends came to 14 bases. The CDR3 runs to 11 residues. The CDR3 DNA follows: TGCGCCGGCATGACCTGGGGCGAGCAGTACGTC. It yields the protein CAGMTWGEQYV.

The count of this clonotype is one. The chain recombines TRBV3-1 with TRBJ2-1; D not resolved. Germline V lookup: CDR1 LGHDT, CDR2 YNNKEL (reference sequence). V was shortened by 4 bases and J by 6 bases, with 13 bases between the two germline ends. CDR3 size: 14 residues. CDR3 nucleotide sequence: TGTGCCAGCAGCCGATTAGACCGGATCAATGAGCAGTTCTTC. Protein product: CASSRLDRINEQFF.

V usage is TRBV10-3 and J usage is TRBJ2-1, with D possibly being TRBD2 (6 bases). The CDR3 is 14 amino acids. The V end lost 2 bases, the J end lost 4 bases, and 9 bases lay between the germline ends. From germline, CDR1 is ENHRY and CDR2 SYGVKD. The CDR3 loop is CAISEPGSYNEQFF. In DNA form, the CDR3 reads TGTGCCATCAGTGAGCCCGGGAGTTACAATGAGCAGTTCTTC.

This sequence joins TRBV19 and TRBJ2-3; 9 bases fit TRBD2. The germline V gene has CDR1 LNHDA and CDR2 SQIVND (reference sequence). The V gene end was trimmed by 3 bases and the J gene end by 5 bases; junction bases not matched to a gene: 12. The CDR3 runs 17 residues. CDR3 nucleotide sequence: TGTGCCAGTAGTATCCGGGCTAGCGGGGTGGTGGGAGATACGCAGTATTTT. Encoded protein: CASSIRASGVVGDTQYF.

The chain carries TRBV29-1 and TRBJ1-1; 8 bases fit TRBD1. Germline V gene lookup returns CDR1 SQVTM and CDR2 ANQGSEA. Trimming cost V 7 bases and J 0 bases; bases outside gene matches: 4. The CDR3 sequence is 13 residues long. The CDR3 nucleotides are TGCAGCGACCGGACAGGGTTGAACACTGAAGCTTTCTTT. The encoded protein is CSDRTGLNTEAFF.